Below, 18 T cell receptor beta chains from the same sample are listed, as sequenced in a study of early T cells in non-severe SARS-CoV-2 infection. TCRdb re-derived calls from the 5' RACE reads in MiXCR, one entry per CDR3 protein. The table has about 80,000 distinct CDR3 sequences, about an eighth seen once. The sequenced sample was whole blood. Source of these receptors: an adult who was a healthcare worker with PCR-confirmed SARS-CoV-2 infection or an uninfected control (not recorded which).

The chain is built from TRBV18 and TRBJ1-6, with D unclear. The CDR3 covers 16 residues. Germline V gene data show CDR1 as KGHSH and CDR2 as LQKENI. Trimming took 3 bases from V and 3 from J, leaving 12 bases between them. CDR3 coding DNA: TGTGCCAGCTCACCGTCCGCGGGCTTCTATAATTCACCCCTCCACTTT. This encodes CASSPSAGFYNSPLHF.

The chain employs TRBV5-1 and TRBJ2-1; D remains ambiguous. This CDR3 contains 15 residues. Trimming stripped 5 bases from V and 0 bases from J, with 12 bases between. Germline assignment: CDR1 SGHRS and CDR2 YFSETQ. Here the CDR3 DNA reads TGCGCCAGCAGTCTCGACATGAGCTCCTACAATGAGCAGTTCTTC. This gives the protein CASSLDMSSYNEQFF.

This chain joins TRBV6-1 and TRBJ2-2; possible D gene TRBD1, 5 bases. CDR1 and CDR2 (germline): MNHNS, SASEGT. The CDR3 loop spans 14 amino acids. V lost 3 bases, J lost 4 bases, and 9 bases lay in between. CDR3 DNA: TGTGCCAGCAGTGACCAGGGCCGCACCGGGGAGCTGTTTTTT. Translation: CASSDQGRTGELFF.

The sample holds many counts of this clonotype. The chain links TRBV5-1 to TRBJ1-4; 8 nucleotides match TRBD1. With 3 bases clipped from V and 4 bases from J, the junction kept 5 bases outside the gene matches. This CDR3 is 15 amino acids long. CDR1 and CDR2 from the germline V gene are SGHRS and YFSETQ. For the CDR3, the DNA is TGCGCCAGCAGCTATGGACAGGGTGGTAATGAAAAACTGTTTTTT. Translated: CASSYGQGGNEKLFF.

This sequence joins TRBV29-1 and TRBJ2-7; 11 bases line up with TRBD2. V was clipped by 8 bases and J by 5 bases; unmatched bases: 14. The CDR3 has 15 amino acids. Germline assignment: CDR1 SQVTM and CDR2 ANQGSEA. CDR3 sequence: CSTTSGSSFSHEQYF. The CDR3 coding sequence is TGCAGCACTACTAGCGGGAGTTCTTTTTCCCACGAGCAGTACTTC.

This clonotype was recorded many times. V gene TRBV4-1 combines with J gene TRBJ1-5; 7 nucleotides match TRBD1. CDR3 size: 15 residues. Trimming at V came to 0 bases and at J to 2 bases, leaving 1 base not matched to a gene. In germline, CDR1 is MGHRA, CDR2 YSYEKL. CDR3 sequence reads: CASSQEDRGNQPQHF. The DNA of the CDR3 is TGCGCCAGCAGCCAAGAAGACAGGGGCAATCAGCCCCAGCATTTT.

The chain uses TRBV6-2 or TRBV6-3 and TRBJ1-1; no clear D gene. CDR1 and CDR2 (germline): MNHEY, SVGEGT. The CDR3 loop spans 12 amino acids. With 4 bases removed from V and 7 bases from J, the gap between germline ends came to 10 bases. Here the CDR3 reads CASSLDGNEAFF. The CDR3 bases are TGTGCCAGCAGTTTAGACGGTAATGAAGCTTTCTTT.

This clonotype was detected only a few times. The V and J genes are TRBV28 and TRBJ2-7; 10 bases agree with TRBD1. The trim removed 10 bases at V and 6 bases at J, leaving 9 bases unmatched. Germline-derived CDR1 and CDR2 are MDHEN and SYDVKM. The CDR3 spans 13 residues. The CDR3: CATMTGGQGEQYF. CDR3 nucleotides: TGTGCCACCATGACAGGGGGCCAGGGCGAGCAGTACTTC.

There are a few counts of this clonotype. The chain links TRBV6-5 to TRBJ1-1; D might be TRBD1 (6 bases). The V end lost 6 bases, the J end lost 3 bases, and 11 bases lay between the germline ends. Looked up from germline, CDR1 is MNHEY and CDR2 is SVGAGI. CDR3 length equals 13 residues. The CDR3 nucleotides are TGTGCCAGCAGCCGTTCAGGGGACACTGAAGCTTTCTTT. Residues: CASSRSGDTEAFF.

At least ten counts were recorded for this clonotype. The CDR3 nucleotides read TGTGCCATCAGGGAGAGAGAATTTTTGAACACTGAAGCTTTCTTT. Translating gives CAIREREFLNTEAFF. This chain uses TRBV10-3 with TRBJ1-1; unclear D gene. The germline CDR1 and CDR2 sequences are ENHRY and SYGVKD. V lost 6 bases to trimming and J lost 0 bases, with 14 bases between them. This CDR3 spans 15 amino acids.

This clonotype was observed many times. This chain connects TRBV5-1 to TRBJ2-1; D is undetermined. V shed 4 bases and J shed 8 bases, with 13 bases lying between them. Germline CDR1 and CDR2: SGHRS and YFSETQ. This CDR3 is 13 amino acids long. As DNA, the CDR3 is TGCGCCAGCAGCCTCGGTCTGATCGATGAGCAGTTCTTC. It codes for CASSLGLIDEQFF. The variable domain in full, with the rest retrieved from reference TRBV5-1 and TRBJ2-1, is KAGVTQTPRYLIKTRGQQVTLSCSPISGHRSVSWYQQTPGQGLQFLFEYFSETQRNKGNFPGRFSGRQFSNSRSEMNVSTLELGDSALYLCASSLGLIDEQFFGPGTRLTVL.

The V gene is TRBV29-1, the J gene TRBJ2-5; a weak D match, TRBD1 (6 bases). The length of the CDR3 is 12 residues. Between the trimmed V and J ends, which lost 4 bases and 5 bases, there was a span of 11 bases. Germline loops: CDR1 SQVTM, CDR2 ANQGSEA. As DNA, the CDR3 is TGCAGCGTTGTTGGGGGCGCGGAGACCCAGTACTTC. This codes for CSVVGGAETQYF.

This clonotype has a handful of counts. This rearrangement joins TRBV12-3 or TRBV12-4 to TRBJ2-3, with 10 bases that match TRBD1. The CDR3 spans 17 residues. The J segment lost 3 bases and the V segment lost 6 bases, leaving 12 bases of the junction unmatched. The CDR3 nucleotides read TGTGCCAGCAGCCTAGTCCATGACAGGGGGCAGACAGATACGCAGTATTTT. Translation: CASSLVHDRGQTDTQYF.

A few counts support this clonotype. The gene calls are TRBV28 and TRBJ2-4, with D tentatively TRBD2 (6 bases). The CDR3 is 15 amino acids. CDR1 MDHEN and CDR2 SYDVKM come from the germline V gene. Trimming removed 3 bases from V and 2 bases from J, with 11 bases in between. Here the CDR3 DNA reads TGTGCCAGCAGTTTTGGCGGGGAATCCAAAAACATTCAGTACTTC. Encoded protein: CASSFGGESKNIQYF.

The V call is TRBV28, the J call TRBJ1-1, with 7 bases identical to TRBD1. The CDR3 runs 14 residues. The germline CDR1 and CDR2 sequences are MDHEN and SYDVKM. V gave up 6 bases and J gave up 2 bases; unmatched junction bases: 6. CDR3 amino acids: CASRPGQRNTEAFF. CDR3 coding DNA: TGTGCCAGCAGACCGGGACAGAGAAACACTGAAGCTTTCTTT.

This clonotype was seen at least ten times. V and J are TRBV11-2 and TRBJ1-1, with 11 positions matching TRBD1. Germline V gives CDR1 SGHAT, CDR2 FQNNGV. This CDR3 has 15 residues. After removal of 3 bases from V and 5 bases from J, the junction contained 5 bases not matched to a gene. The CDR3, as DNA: TGTGCCAGCAGCTTCGGACAGGGGGCGAGAACTGAAGCTTTCTTT. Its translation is CASSFGQGARTEAFF.

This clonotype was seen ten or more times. The DNA of the CDR3 is TGCGCCAGCAGCTTTAGAAGGGGTCACAGCAATCAGCCCCAGCATTTT. It specifies CASSFRRGHSNQPQHF. The rearrangement uses TRBV5-1 and TRBJ1-5, with a possible D match to TRBD1 (5 bases). Germline values: CDR1 SGHRS, CDR2 YFSETQ. This CDR3 is built from 16 residues. Trimming removed 2 bases from V and 1 base from J, with 13 bases in between.

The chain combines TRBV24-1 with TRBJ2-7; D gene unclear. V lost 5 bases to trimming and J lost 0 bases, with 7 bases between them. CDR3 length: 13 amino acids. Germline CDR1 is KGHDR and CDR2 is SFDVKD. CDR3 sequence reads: CATSAGSSYEQYF. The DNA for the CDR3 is TGTGCCACCAGTGCGGGCAGCTCCTACGAGCAGTACTTC.